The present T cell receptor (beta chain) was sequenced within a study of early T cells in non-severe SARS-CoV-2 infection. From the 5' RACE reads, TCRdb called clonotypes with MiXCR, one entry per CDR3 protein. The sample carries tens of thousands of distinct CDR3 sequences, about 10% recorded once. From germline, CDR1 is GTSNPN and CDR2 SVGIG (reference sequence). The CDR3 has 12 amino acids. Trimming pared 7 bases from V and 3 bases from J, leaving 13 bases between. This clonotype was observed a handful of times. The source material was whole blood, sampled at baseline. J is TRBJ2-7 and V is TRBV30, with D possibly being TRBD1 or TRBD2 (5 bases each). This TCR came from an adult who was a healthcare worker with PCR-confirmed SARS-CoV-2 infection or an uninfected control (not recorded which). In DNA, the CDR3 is TGTGCCTCTGGGGACCTCGACTACGAGCAGTACTTC. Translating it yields CASGDLDYEQYF.